This entry lists 15 T cell receptor beta chains sequenced from one sample in a study of cytomegalovirus exposure and HLA in healthy donors. 13 Jbeta primers and 60 Vbeta primers were used for the PCR. Profiled with immunoSEQ multiplex PCR; TCRdb holds only in-frame clones, not every one. The data contain fewer than 150,000 clones, roughly 80% of them singletons. Sequenced material: PBMCs. These receptors all stem from a woman aged 35 to 49 in good health and CMV-seronegative.

The chain has TRBV5-1 and TRBJ1-2, with D unresolved. V dropped 4 bases and J dropped 0 bases, with 13 bases sitting between them. This CDR3 is 15 amino acids long. In germline, CDR1 is SGHRS, CDR2 YFSETQ. The CDR3 nucleotides read TGCGCCAGCAGCGTTGACGGCGGCTCTAACTATGGCTACACCTTC. Translated, it gives CASSVDGGSNYGYTF. Using reference TRBV5-1 and TRBJ1-2 for the parts outside the CDR3, the full variable domain is KAGVTQTPRYLIKTRGQQVTLSCSPISGHRSVSWYQQTPGQGLQFLFEYFSETQRNKGNFPGRFSGRQFSNSRSEMNVSTLELGDSALYLCASSVDGGSNYGYTFGSGTRLTVV.

The genes are TRBV19 and TRBJ2-7; TRBD1 aligns across 9 bases. The J segment lost 6 bases and the V segment lost 6 bases, leaving 9 bases of the junction unmatched. This CDR3 spans 14 amino acids. Germline-derived CDR1 and CDR2 are LNHDA and SQIVND (reference sequence). The CDR3 DNA reads as TGTGCCAGTAGCCCCGGGACAGGGCCCCTCGAGCAGTACTTC. Translation gives CASSPGTGPLEQYF. Full variable domain (remainder filled in from reference TRBV19 and TRBJ2-7): DGGITQSPKYLFRKEGQNVTLSCEQNLNHDAMYWYRQDPGQGLRLIYYSQIVNDFQKGDIAEGYSVSREKKESFPLTVTSAQKNPTAFYLCASSPGTGPLEQYFGPGTRLTVT.

This clone has only a few counts. This chain joins TRBV7-2 and TRBJ2-7, with 7 bases aligning to TRBD1. Germline-derived CDR1 and CDR2 are SGHTA and FQGNSA. With V trimmed by 5 bases and J by 0 bases, 7 bases remained unmatched. The CDR3 contains 15 residues. The CDR3 sequence is CASSNRDSISYEQYF. In DNA, the CDR3 is TGTGCCAGCAGCAACCGGGACAGCATCTCCTACGAGCAGTACTTC.

This sequence joins TRBV18 and TRBJ1-4; the match to TRBD1 covers 10 bases. Germline lookup yields CDR1 KGHSH and CDR2 LQKENI. J was trimmed by 8 bases and V by 2 bases; bases with no gene match: 8. This CDR3 region has 16 residues. CDR3 amino acids: CASSPGTGAQGEKLFF. CDR3 nucleotides: TGTGCCAGCTCACCAGGGACAGGGGCTCAGGGGGAAAAACTGTTTTTT.

The chain joins TRBV7-2 to TRBJ1-3; possible D gene TRBD1, 6 bases. The CDR3 sequence is 18 residues long. With 0 bases removed from V and 0 bases from J, the gap between germline ends came to 15 bases. In germline, CDR1 is SGHTA, CDR2 FQGNSA. The CDR3 spells CASSLAGQLLNSGNTIYF. Here the CDR3 DNA reads TGTGCCAGCAGCTTAGCAGGACAGCTTCTAAACTCTGGAAACACCATATATTTT.

The chain joins TRBV4-1 to TRBJ2-7, with 9 bases that match TRBD2. CDR1 MGHRA and CDR2 YSYEKL come from the germline V gene. The CDR3 loop spans 15 amino acids. V lost 4 bases, J lost 1 base, and 5 bases stayed unmatched. CDR3 coding DNA: TGCGCCAGCAGCCCTGTAGCGGGAGCATCCTACGAGCAGTACTTC. Its translation is CASSPVAGASYEQYF.

The chain uses TRBV7-9 and TRBJ1-1; 7 positions match TRBD1. CDR1 is SEHNR and CDR2 is FQNEAQ in the germline V gene (reference sequence). The J segment lost 1 base and the V segment lost 5 bases, leaving 13 bases of the junction unmatched. The CDR3 is made up of 17 amino acids. The CDR3 spells CASSPRAGTAKNTEAFF. The CDR3 DNA reads TGTGCCAGCAGCCCAAGGGCGGGGACAGCCAAGAACACTGAAGCTTTCTTT.

This clone was seen once. This chain connects TRBV14 to TRBJ2-7; no reliable D call. Trimming stripped 3 bases from V and 4 bases from J, with 7 bases between. CDR1 is SGHDN, CDR2 FVKESK, per germline. CDR3 length: 12 amino acids. CDR3 in amino acids: CASSQSGYEQYF. CDR3 in DNA: TGTGCCAGCAGCCAGTCCGGTTACGAGCAGTACTTC.

This chain joins TRBV4-3 and TRBJ1-1; D might be TRBD1 (5 bases). Trimming took 0 bases from V and 8 from J, leaving 13 bases between them. This CDR3 is 14 amino acids long. Germline V gene data show CDR1 as LGHNA and CDR2 as YSLEER. CDR3 residues: CASSQDWGPSEAFF. For the CDR3, the DNA is TGCGCCAGCAGCCAAGATTGGGGCCCGAGCGAAGCTTTCTTT.

V is TRBV6-6 and J is TRBJ1-1, with D maybe TRBD1 (5 bases). The V gene lost 2 bases and the J gene lost 1 base, with 5 bases spanning the gap. The CDR3 consists of 13 residues. Germline V gives CDR1 MNHNY, CDR2 SVGAGI (reference sequence). CDR3 bases: TGTGCCAGCAGTTACAGGGGGAACACTGAAGCTTTCTTT. Translation gives CASSYRGNTEAFF.

This clone came up once. The chain couples TRBV7-9 to TRBJ1-5; D gene uncertain. Germline CDR1 SEHNR, CDR2 FQNEAQ (reference sequence). The V and J ends lost 5 bases and 0 bases respectively, with 5 bases between them. The CDR3 runs 13 residues. CDR3 region: CASSPYSNQPQHF. DNA for the CDR3: TGTGCCAGCAGCCCTTATAGCAATCAGCCCCAGCATTTT.

The CDR3 sequence is CASSLFEGFQETQYF. The CDR3 DNA sequence: TGTGCCAGCAGCTTATTTGAGGGATTCCAAGAGACCCAGTACTTC. This chain links TRBV7-2 with TRBJ2-5; TRBD2 is a possible D gene (5 bases). Germline CDR1 reads SGHTA; CDR2 reads FQGNSA. V lost 2 bases and J lost 1, with 11 bases in between. The CDR3 extends over 15 amino acids.

This clone occurred once. J is TRBJ2-6 and V is TRBV5-1; TRBD2 might be the D (5 bases). Germline V gives CDR1 SGHRS, CDR2 YFSETQ. Trimming took 4 bases from V and 0 from J, leaving 5 bases between them. This CDR3 region has 14 residues. CDR3 coding DNA: TGCGCCAGCAGCCTAGCCTCTGGGGCCAACGTCCTGACTTTC. Translation gives CASSLASGANVLTF.

The gene calls are TRBV9 and TRBJ2-6, with 9 bases aligning to TRBD1. CDR3 length: 18 amino acids. Germline-derived CDR1 and CDR2 are SGDLS and YYNGEE. Trimming cost V 5 bases and J 1 base; bases outside gene matches: 10. The CDR3 protein is CASSDPTGGFSGANVLTF. Here the CDR3 DNA reads TGTGCCAGCAGTGACCCGACAGGGGGATTTTCTGGGGCCAACGTCCTGACTTTC.

V and J are TRBV5-4 and TRBJ2-3; no clear D. V shed 0 bases and J shed 4 bases, with 3 bases lying between them. The CDR3 loop spans 12 amino acids. Germline CDR1 is SGHNT and CDR2 is YYREEE (reference sequence). CDR3 nucleotides: TGTGCCAGCAGCTTGGGCGCAGATACGCAGTATTTT. Its protein product is CASSLGADTQYF.